The entry below describes one T cell receptor (beta chain). TCRdb's copy holds only in-frame clones and misses some; the assay was immunoSEQ multiplex PCR. The repertoire holds around 370,000 clones, with roughly 96% as singletons. This record comes from a study of shared clonotypes between healthy human individuals. The CDR3 has 14 residues. The V segment lost 4 bases and the J segment 1 base; nucleotides outside the gene matches: 2. The germline gives CDR1 SGHRS, CDR2 YFSETQ. This clonotype was sampled from a man aged 25 to 40 in good health. The sample taken for sequencing was memory CD8+ T cells sorted from blood. Subset in this sample: CD45RO+ cells pooled with CCR7-negative TemRA cells. The chain recombines TRBV5-1 with TRBJ2-7; TRBD1 agrees at 10 bases. The CDR3 reads CASSPDRGSYEQYF. In DNA form, the CDR3 reads TGCGCCAGCAGCCCGGACAGGGGGTCCTACGAGCAGTACTTC.